A selection of T cell receptor beta chains follows, all from one sample in a study of blood T cell repertoires in COVID-19. Sequencing used immunoSEQ multiplex PCR; TCRdb keeps in-frame clones, though not all of them. The table has 300,000 or so clones, around 92% seen once. Sequenced input: peripheral blood. The origin of the receptors is a man in his late teens or twenties who had recovered from COVID-19. Both conserved end residues are part of each CDR3. The D gene is left open where the match is weak. Only part of the rows carry a size: once, few, many, or a class if the clone is expanded.

TRBV6-1	TRBJ1-5	.	TRBD1	17	TGTGCCAGCAGTGAGCCTCGGGACAGGTTAAACAATCAGCCCCAGCATTTT	CASSEPRDRLNNQPQHF
TRBV4-1	TRBJ2-3	.	TRBD2	15	TGCGCCAGCAGCCAATCTAGCGGGGGCACAGATACGCAGTATTTT	CASSQSSGGTDTQYF
TRBV6-6	TRBJ2-3	once	TRBD2	15	TGTGCCAGCAGTTACGCGGGGGGGCCCCAAGATACGCAGTATTTT	CASSYAGGPQDTQYF
TRBV5-5	TRBJ2-2	.	TRBD1	17	TGTGCCAGCAGCCCTGGAACCGGGACAGGGGGCACCGGGGAGCTGTTTTTT	CASSPGTGTGGTGELFF
TRBV7-2	TRBJ2-3	.	TRBD2	16	TGTGCCAGCAGCTTAAACCAGCGGGGGGGCGCAGATACGCAGTATTTT	CASSLNQRGGADTQYF
TRBV10-3	TRBJ2-6	.	TRBD1	17	TGTGCCATCAGCTTAACAGGGGGCAATGGTGGGGCCAACGTCCTGACTTTC	CAISLTGGNGGANVLTF
TRBV18	TRBJ1-3	.	TRBD1	16	TGTGCCAGCTCCCCGGGACAGGCGAGCTCTGGAAACACCATATATTTT	CASSPGQASSGNTIYF
TRBV7-2	TRBJ2-2	.	TRBD1	16	TGTGCCAGCAGCCTGCCTGGGACAGGGGGCACCGGGGAGCTGTTTTTT	CASSLPGTGGTGELFF
TRBV10-1	TRBJ2-1	.	TRBD2	18	TGCGCCAGCAGTCCCGACTCCGGGACTAGCGGGAGACGCAATGAGCAGTTCTTC	CASSPDSGTSGRRNEQFF
TRBV27	TRBJ2-5	.	.	14	TGTGCCAGCAGGGGGGCGGCGCAACAAGAGACCCAGTACTTC	CASRGAAQQETQYF
TRBV19	TRBJ1-4	.	TRBD1	15	TGTGCCAGTAGTATTTCAGGGACAGGGACCGAAAAACTGTTTTTT	CASSISGTGTEKLFF
TRBV6-5	TRBJ2-7	.	.	15	TGTGCCAGCAGTTATGGAGGGGGGGGGACCTACGAGCAGTACTTC	CASSYGGGGTYEQYF
TRBV7-9	TRBJ2-2	.	.	14	TGTGCCAGCAGCTCGGACACGAAGAGAAGGGAGCTGTTTTTT	CASSSDTKRRELFF
TRBV29-1	TRBJ1-2	.	TRBD1	15	TGCAGCGTTAAGAGCCGGGACAGGGTGGACTATGGCTACACCTTC	CSVKSRDRVDYGYTF
TRBV4-2	TRBJ1-3	.	.	13	TGTGCCAGCAGCCAAGATCGGGGAAACACCATATATTTT	CASSQDRGNTIYF
TRBV7-2	TRBJ2-3	.	TRBD1	16	TGTGCCAGCAGCCTCGCCGGGACAGGGTCAGCAGATACGCAGTATTTT	CASSLAGTGSADTQYF